These T cell receptor beta chains were read from a single sample in a study of shared clonotypes between healthy human individuals. Some clones are missing from TCRdb's copy, which holds only in-frame ones; the method was immunoSEQ multiplex PCR. The repertoire holds 100,000 to 130,000 clones, with 68% as singletons. Sequencing input: memory CD8+ T cells sorted from blood. All receptors derive from a woman aged 30 to 39 in good health. Both conserved end residues are part of each CDR3. The D gene is left open where the match is weak. The size entry is marked missing in some rows and otherwise reads once, few, many or a size class.

J gene: TRBJ2-1; D gene: TRBD2; clone size: .; V gene: TRBV5-1; CDR3 protein: CASSLLGLAGLGGEQFF; CDR3 DNA: TGCGCCAGCAGCTTGCTCGGACTAGCGGGACTCGGCGGTGAGCAGTTCTTC
J gene: TRBJ2-6; D gene: .; clone size: .; V gene: TRBV10-1; CDR3 protein: CASSRRQIAQSRANVLTF; CDR3 DNA: TGCGCCAGCAGTAGACGTCAAATCGCACAAAGTCGGGCCAACGTCCTGACTTTC
J gene: TRBJ1-2; D gene: TRBD1; clone size: .; V gene: TRBV19; CDR3 protein: CASSTGQGYYGYTF; CDR3 DNA: TGTGCCAGTAGTACCGGACAGGGATACTATGGCTACACCTTC
J gene: TRBJ2-1; D gene: .; clone size: .; V gene: TRBV29-1; CDR3 protein: CSVEDPVGLYNEQFF; CDR3 DNA: TGCAGCGTTGAAGATCCTGTGGGATTATACAATGAGCAGTTCTTC
J gene: TRBJ1-2; D gene: .; clone size: many; V gene: TRBV28; CDR3 protein: CASSLRTNYGYTF; CDR3 DNA: TGTGCCAGCAGTTTAAGAACTAACTATGGCTACACCTTC
J gene: TRBJ1-1; D gene: .; clone size: many; V gene: TRBV27; CDR3 protein: CASRTGLNTEAFF; CDR3 DNA: TGTGCCAGCAGGACGGGGTTGAACACTGAAGCTTTCTTT
J gene: TRBJ2-7; D gene: .; clone size: .; V gene: TRBV5-1; CDR3 protein: CASSFGSTYEQYF; CDR3 DNA: TGCGCCAGCAGCTTTGGGTCTACCTACGAGCAGTACTTC
J gene: TRBJ2-7; D gene: TRBD2; clone size: .; V gene: TRBV10-2; CDR3 protein: CASRQGLAGFMEQYF; CDR3 DNA: TGCGCCAGCAGACAGGGACTAGCGGGATTCATGGAGCAGTACTTC
J gene: TRBJ1-1; D gene: TRBD1; clone size: .; V gene: TRBV7-9; CDR3 protein: CASSFASTGGEAFF; CDR3 DNA: TGTGCCAGCAGCTTTGCCTCGACAGGGGGTGAAGCTTTCTTT
J gene: TRBJ2-1; D gene: .; clone size: .; V gene: TRBV10-1; CDR3 protein: CASSIGQGDYNEQFF; CDR3 DNA: TGCGCCAGCAGTATAGGTCAGGGAGACTACAATGAGCAGTTCTTC
J gene: TRBJ1-5; D gene: .; clone size: .; V gene: TRBV15; CDR3 protein: CATSRDVWGRGNQPQHF; CDR3 DNA: TGTGCCACCAGCAGAGATGTTTGGGGTAGGGGAAATCAGCCCCAGCATTTT
J gene: TRBJ1-5; D gene: .; clone size: few; V gene: TRBV7-2; CDR3 protein: CASTGGQYDQPQHF; CDR3 DNA: TGTGCCAGCACGGGCGGCCAGTATGATCAGCCCCAGCATTTT
J gene: TRBJ2-7; D gene: .; clone size: .; V gene: TRBV7-2; CDR3 protein: CASSLIYEQYF; CDR3 DNA: TGTGCCAGCAGCTTAATCTACGAGCAGTACTTC
J gene: TRBJ2-6; D gene: .; clone size: .; V gene: TRBV18; CDR3 protein: CASSRGASGANVLTF; CDR3 DNA: TGTGCCAGCTCACGGGGAGCGTCTGGGGCCAACGTCCTGACTTTC
J gene: TRBJ2-7; D gene: .; clone size: few; V gene: TRBV30; CDR3 protein: CAWSVTGRNEQYF; CDR3 DNA: TGTGCCTGGAGTGTTACAGGGAGGAACGAGCAGTACTTC
J gene: TRBJ2-7; D gene: .; clone size: few; V gene: TRBV25-1; CDR3 protein: CASSEREVFGEQYF; CDR3 DNA: TGTGCCAGCAGTGAAAGGGAGGTTTTTGGGGAGCAGTACTTC
J gene: TRBJ2-7; D gene: .; clone size: .; V gene: TRBV6-1; CDR3 protein: CASSEAAGYEQYF; CDR3 DNA: TGTGCCAGCAGTGAAGCAGCCGGCTACGAGCAGTACTTC
J gene: TRBJ2-1; D gene: .; clone size: .; V gene: TRBV27; CDR3 protein: CASSLGGRQFF; CDR3 DNA: TGTGCCAGCAGTTTGGGGGGAAGGCAGTTCTTC
J gene: TRBJ2-1; D gene: .; clone size: few; V gene: TRBV6-1; CDR3 protein: CASSAWEGNNEQFF; CDR3 DNA: TGTGCCAGCAGTGCGTGGGAAGGAAACAATGAGCAGTTCTTC
J gene: TRBJ2-5; D gene: TRBD2; clone size: .; V gene: TRBV6-6; CDR3 protein: CASRSGLVETQYF; CDR3 DNA: TGTGCCAGCAGATCGGGACTAGTTGAGACCCAGTACTTC
J gene: TRBJ1-1; D gene: TRBD1; clone size: .; V gene: TRBV27; CDR3 protein: CASRPTGVNTEAFF; CDR3 DNA: TGTGCCAGCAGGCCCACAGGGGTGAACACTGAAGCTTTCTTT
J gene: TRBJ2-7; D gene: TRBD1; clone size: .; V gene: TRBV6-1; CDR3 protein: CASSEETGDLYEQYF; CDR3 DNA: TGTGCCAGCAGTGAAGAGACAGGGGATCTGTACGAGCAGTACTTC
J gene: TRBJ2-7; D gene: TRBD2; clone size: few; V gene: TRBV2; CDR3 protein: CASSERTSGLYEQYF; CDR3 DNA: TGTGCCAGCAGTGAAAGGACTAGCGGACTCTACGAGCAGTACTTC
J gene: TRBJ1-1; D gene: .; clone size: .; V gene: TRBV7-6; CDR3 protein: CASSLSFGGTEAFF; CDR3 DNA: TGTGCCAGCAGCTTATCCTTCGGGGGGACTGAAGCTTTCTTT
J gene: TRBJ2-7; D gene: .; clone size: many; V gene: TRBV5-8; CDR3 protein: CASSRRPEAGYEQYF; CDR3 DNA: TGTGCCAGCAGCCGCAGACCGGAGGCGGGCTACGAGCAGTACTTC
J gene: TRBJ2-5; D gene: .; clone size: .; V gene: TRBV25-1; CDR3 protein: CASITEGQETQYF; CDR3 DNA: TGTGCCAGCATAACTGAGGGACAAGAGACCCAGTACTTC
J gene: TRBJ1-5; D gene: .; clone size: .; V gene: TRBV28; CDR3 protein: CASSFAGVQPQHF; CDR3 DNA: TGTGCCAGCAGTTTCGCAGGGGTCCAGCCCCAGCATTTT
J gene: TRBJ2-7; D gene: .; clone size: once; V gene: TRBV7-9; CDR3 protein: CASSLGPSYEQYF; CDR3 DNA: TGTGCCAGCAGCTTAGGACCGTCCTACGAGCAGTACTTC
J gene: TRBJ2-7; D gene: .; clone size: few; V gene: TRBV4-2; CDR3 protein: CASSQETGTPPYEQYF; CDR3 DNA: TGTGCCAGCAGCCAAGAAACCGGGACCCCGCCCTACGAGCAGTACTTC
J gene: TRBJ1-2; D gene: TRBD1; clone size: few; V gene: TRBV9; CDR3 protein: CASSTLRRMGQGGYGYTF; CDR3 DNA: TGTGCCAGCAGCACCCTGCGTCGAATGGGACAGGGGGGCTATGGCTACACCTTC
J gene: TRBJ2-7; D gene: .; clone size: .; V gene: TRBV4-2; CDR3 protein: CASSQVVAEAYEQYF; CDR3 DNA: TGTGCCAGCAGCCAAGTTGTAGCGGAGGCCTACGAGCAGTACTTC
J gene: TRBJ1-6; D gene: .; clone size: .; V gene: TRBV27; CDR3 protein: CAQRRSPLHF; CDR3 DNA: TGTGCTCAGCGTAGATCACCCCTCCACTTT
J gene: TRBJ2-5; D gene: TRBD1; clone size: .; V gene: TRBV28; CDR3 protein: CASSWDSGGEQYF; CDR3 DNA: TGTGCCAGCAGCTGGGACAGTGGTGGGGAGCAGTACTTC
J gene: TRBJ1-5; D gene: TRBD1; clone size: many; V gene: TRBV27; CDR3 protein: CASSLDGTGGGQPQHF; CDR3 DNA: TGTGCCAGCAGTTTAGATGGGACAGGGGGCGGTCAGCCCCAGCATTTT
J gene: TRBJ2-7; D gene: .; clone size: .; V gene: TRBV6-5; CDR3 protein: CASSPGVAAVNEQYF; CDR3 DNA: TGTGCCAGCAGTCCCGGGGTAGCGGCAGTCAACGAGCAGTACTTC
J gene: TRBJ2-7; D gene: .; clone size: .; V gene: TRBV25-1; CDR3 protein: CASSEWGMRTPEEYEQYF; CDR3 DNA: TGTGCCAGCAGTGAATGGGGTATGAGGACACCGGAGGAGTACGAGCAGTACTTC
J gene: TRBJ2-1; D gene: TRBD2; clone size: .; V gene: TRBV29-1; CDR3 protein: CSVESGSGRVGYNEQFF; CDR3 DNA: TGCAGCGTTGAAAGCGGAAGCGGGAGGGTGGGTTACAATGAGCAGTTCTTC
J gene: TRBJ2-3; D gene: .; clone size: few; V gene: TRBV5-6; CDR3 protein: CASSPGVTDTQYF; CDR3 DNA: TGTGCCAGCAGCCCCGGGGTGACAGATACGCAGTATTTT
J gene: TRBJ2-4; D gene: .; clone size: .; V gene: TRBV25-1; CDR3 protein: CASSEGGRGNLKNIQYF; CDR3 DNA: TGTGCCAGCAGTGAAGGGGGGCGCGGGAACCTCAAAAACATTCAGTACTTC
J gene: TRBJ2-1; D gene: .; clone size: .; V gene: TRBV27; CDR3 protein: CASSSTRWTSSYNEQFF; CDR3 DNA: TGTGCCAGCAGTTCCACGCGCTGGACAAGCTCCTACAATGAGCAGTTCTTC
J gene: TRBJ1-4; D gene: .; clone size: once; V gene: TRBV18; CDR3 protein: CASSPLARRSRNEKLFF; CDR3 DNA: TGTGCCAGCTCACCACTCGCCAGGAGAAGCCGGAATGAAAAACTGTTTTTT
J gene: TRBJ1-1; D gene: .; clone size: .; V gene: TRBV6-5; CDR3 protein: CASSYSSSHGAEAFF; CDR3 DNA: TGTGCCAGCAGTTACTCGTCCAGTCACGGGGCTGAAGCTTTCTTT
J gene: TRBJ2-7; D gene: .; clone size: .; V gene: TRBV11-3; CDR3 protein: CASSLDLRDEQYF; CDR3 DNA: TGTGCCAGCAGCTTAGATTTGAGAGACGAGCAGTACTTC
J gene: TRBJ2-4; D gene: .; clone size: .; V gene: TRBV9; CDR3 protein: CASSVGALGDIQYF; CDR3 DNA: TGTGCCAGCAGCGTAGGGGCCCTAGGAGACATTCAGTACTTC
J gene: TRBJ1-5; D gene: .; clone size: few; V gene: TRBV28; CDR3 protein: CASSFRASNQPQHF; CDR3 DNA: TGTGCCAGCAGTTTTCGGGCCTCAAATCAGCCCCAGCATTTT
J gene: TRBJ2-2; D gene: .; clone size: many; V gene: TRBV2; CDR3 protein: CASRRLTGNTGELFF; CDR3 DNA: TGTGCCAGCAGGCGCCTGACTGGGAACACCGGGGAGCTGTTTTTT
J gene: TRBJ2-7; D gene: .; clone size: .; V gene: TRBV11-2; CDR3 protein: CASSDNYGSLHEQYF; CDR3 DNA: TGTGCCAGCAGCGACAACTACGGGAGCCTGCACGAGCAGTACTTC
J gene: TRBJ1-3; D gene: .; clone size: .; V gene: TRBV5-1; CDR3 protein: CASSFREGLSGNTIYF; CDR3 DNA: TGCGCCAGCAGCTTTAGAGAAGGGCTATCAGGAAACACCATATATTTT
J gene: TRBJ1-4; D gene: .; clone size: few; V gene: TRBV11-2; CDR3 protein: CASSFTGPGAEKLFF; CDR3 DNA: TGTGCCAGCAGCTTCACCGGTCCGGGGGCGGAAAAACTGTTTTTT
J gene: TRBJ2-7; D gene: .; clone size: .; V gene: TRBV7-9; CDR3 protein: CASSSSGLGSYEQYF; CDR3 DNA: TGTGCCAGCAGCTCCTCTGGACTGGGATCCTACGAGCAGTACTTC
J gene: TRBJ2-6; D gene: .; clone size: .; V gene: TRBV7-8; CDR3 protein: CASSLHSPGANVLTF; CDR3 DNA: TGTGCCAGCAGCTTGCATTCGCCTGGGGCCAACGTCCTGACTTTC
J gene: TRBJ1-1; D gene: .; clone size: .; V gene: TRBV21-1; CDR3 protein: CASSKGKKGARNTEAFF; CDR3 DNA: TGTGCCAGCAGCAAAGGTAAGAAGGGGGCCAGAAACACTGAAGCTTTCTTT
J gene: TRBJ1-2; D gene: .; clone size: .; V gene: TRBV6-1; CDR3 protein: CASSEGLANYGYTF; CDR3 DNA: TGTGCCAGCAGTGAGGGACTCGCTAACTATGGCTACACCTTC
J gene: TRBJ2-7; D gene: .; clone size: few; V gene: TRBV6-5; CDR3 protein: CASSAAGSAYEQYF; CDR3 DNA: TGTGCCAGCAGTGCGGCAGGGTCGGCGTACGAGCAGTACTTC
J gene: TRBJ2-5; D gene: TRBD1; clone size: .; V gene: TRBV10-3; CDR3 protein: CAIGTGDAETQYF; CDR3 DNA: TGTGCCATCGGGACAGGGGATGCTGAGACCCAGTACTTC
J gene: TRBJ2-1; D gene: TRBD2; clone size: .; V gene: TRBV5-1; CDR3 protein: CASSLGLAGNNEQFF; CDR3 DNA: TGCGCCAGCAGCTTGGGTCTAGCGGGAAACAATGAGCAGTTCTTC
J gene: TRBJ2-3; D gene: .; clone size: .; V gene: TRBV2; CDR3 protein: CASSATSRDTQYF; CDR3 DNA: TGTGCCAGCAGTGCCACCTCTAGGGATACGCAGTATTTT
J gene: TRBJ1-3; D gene: .; clone size: .; V gene: TRBV30; CDR3 protein: CAWRRDGNTIYF; CDR3 DNA: TGTGCCTGGAGGAGGGATGGAAACACCATATATTTT
J gene: TRBJ2-5; D gene: .; clone size: .; V gene: TRBV7-9; CDR3 protein: CASSRRQENDLETQYF; CDR3 DNA: TGTGCCAGCAGCCGCAGACAGGAAAACGACCTGGAGACCCAGTACTTC